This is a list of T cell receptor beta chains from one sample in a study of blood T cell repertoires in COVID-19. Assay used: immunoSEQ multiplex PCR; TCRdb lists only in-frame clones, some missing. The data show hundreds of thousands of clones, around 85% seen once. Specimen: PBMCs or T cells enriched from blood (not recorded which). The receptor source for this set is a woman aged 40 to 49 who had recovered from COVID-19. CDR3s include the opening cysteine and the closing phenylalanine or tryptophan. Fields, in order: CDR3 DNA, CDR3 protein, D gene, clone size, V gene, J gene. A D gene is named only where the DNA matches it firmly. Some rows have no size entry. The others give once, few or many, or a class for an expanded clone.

CDR3nt: TGTGCCAGCAGTTACTCACGGGAGGATGGCTACACCTTC; CDR3aa: CASSYSREDGYTF; d_gene: -; abundance: -; v_gene: TRBV6-5; j_gene: TRBJ1-2
CDR3nt: TGTGCCACCAGTGCTTTGGGTACAGGGAGCTCCTACAATGAGCAGTTCTTC; CDR3aa: CATSALGTGSSYNEQFF; d_gene: -; abundance: once; v_gene: TRBV24-1; j_gene: TRBJ2-1
CDR3nt: TGCGCCAGCAGCTTGGGACAGGGCCCCTACGAGCAGTACTTC; CDR3aa: CASSLGQGPYEQYF; d_gene: TRBD1; abundance: -; v_gene: TRBV5-1; j_gene: TRBJ2-7
CDR3nt: TGTGCCAGCAGCTTAGACCGGGGGGCAGATACGCAGTATTTT; CDR3aa: CASSLDRGADTQYF; d_gene: TRBD2; abundance: -; v_gene: TRBV7-9; j_gene: TRBJ2-3
CDR3nt: TGTGCCTGGAGTCCCGGCCCCCTCGGGGAGACCCAGTACTTC; CDR3aa: CAWSPGPLGETQYF; d_gene: -; abundance: -; v_gene: TRBV30; j_gene: TRBJ2-5
CDR3nt: TGCGCCAGCAGCCGCAGGACTGGCGCTAATTCACCCCTCCACTTT; CDR3aa: CASSRRTGANSPLHF; d_gene: -; abundance: -; v_gene: TRBV4-1; j_gene: TRBJ1-6
CDR3nt: TGTGCCAGCAGCTTGGACACCCTATCGCCCCAGCATTTT; CDR3aa: CASSLDTLSPQHF; d_gene: -; abundance: -; v_gene: TRBV7-9; j_gene: TRBJ1-5
CDR3nt: TGTGCCAGCAGCCAAGATAGGCGCGCAGGGCCCAATGAAAAACTGTTTTTT; CDR3aa: CASSQDRRAGPNEKLFF; d_gene: -; abundance: once; v_gene: TRBV3-1/TRBV3-2; j_gene: TRBJ1-4
CDR3nt: TGTGCCAGCAGTTTACTAGCGGGAGGTCCCGGGGAGCTGTTTTTT; CDR3aa: CASSLLAGGPGELFF; d_gene: TRBD2; abundance: -; v_gene: TRBV6-5; j_gene: TRBJ2-2
CDR3nt: TGTGCCAGCCTCAATGACGGGAGAGATTCACCCCTCCACTTT; CDR3aa: CASLNDGRDSPLHF; d_gene: -; abundance: once; v_gene: TRBV7-2; j_gene: TRBJ1-6
CDR3nt: TGCGCCAGCAGTGACCCGGGACAGGGGGCGGCCGTAGCTTTCTTT; CDR3aa: CASSDPGQGAAVAFF; d_gene: TRBD1; abundance: -; v_gene: TRBV10-1; j_gene: TRBJ1-1
CDR3nt: TGTGCCAGCAGTCCCCACTCCGGCGGAGATACGCAGTATTTT; CDR3aa: CASSPHSGGDTQYF; d_gene: -; abundance: -; v_gene: TRBV27; j_gene: TRBJ2-3
CDR3nt: TGTGCCAGCAGCTCAGGACAGGGTTTGAACACTGAAGCTTTCTTT; CDR3aa: CASSSGQGLNTEAFF; d_gene: TRBD1; abundance: -; v_gene: TRBV7-9; j_gene: TRBJ1-1
CDR3nt: TGTGCCAGCAGCTTAAGGTGCGGGTCTTTCGGCATTCAGTACTTC; CDR3aa: CASSLRCGSFGIQYF; d_gene: -; abundance: -; v_gene: TRBV7-3; j_gene: TRBJ2-4
CDR3nt: TGTGCCAGCAGCACCACCACAGGGCGGTCTGAAGCTTTCTTT; CDR3aa: CASSTTTGRSEAFF; d_gene: -; abundance: -; v_gene: TRBV14; j_gene: TRBJ1-1
CDR3nt: TGTGCCTCGTCGACTAGCGGGAGAAGTGGGGCCTACGAGCAGTACTTC; CDR3aa: CASSTSGRSGAYEQYF; d_gene: TRBD2; abundance: -; v_gene: TRBV9; j_gene: TRBJ2-7
CDR3nt: TGTGCCAGCAGTGGTATCAATGAGCAGTTCTTC; CDR3aa: CASSGINEQFF; d_gene: -; abundance: -; v_gene: TRBV2; j_gene: TRBJ2-1
CDR3nt: TGTGCCATCAACCCATCCTCTAGTTCGGGCAGGAGGATTGGCTACACCTTC; CDR3aa: CAINPSSSSGRRIGYTF; d_gene: -; abundance: -; v_gene: TRBV10-3; j_gene: TRBJ1-2
CDR3nt: TGTGCCATCAGTGCAGGGGAGAACACCGGGGAGCTGTTTTTT; CDR3aa: CAISAGENTGELFF; d_gene: -; abundance: -; v_gene: TRBV10-3; j_gene: TRBJ2-2
CDR3nt: TGTGCCAGCAGCGGACTAGCGGAAACCGGGGAGCTGTTTTTT; CDR3aa: CASSGLAETGELFF; d_gene: TRBD2; abundance: -; v_gene: TRBV9; j_gene: TRBJ2-2
CDR3nt: TGTGCCAGCAGCTTAGCGCGAGGTAGCGGGAGGTTCACAGATACGCAGTATTTT; CDR3aa: CASSLARGSGRFTDTQYF; d_gene: TRBD2; abundance: -; v_gene: TRBV7-9; j_gene: TRBJ2-3
CDR3nt: TGTGCCACCAGCAGAGATCCTTTCTATGGCTACACCTTC; CDR3aa: CATSRDPFYGYTF; d_gene: -; abundance: -; v_gene: TRBV15; j_gene: TRBJ1-2
CDR3nt: TGTGCCAGCCGGGAGGGCAGCACAGATACGCAGTATTTT; CDR3aa: CASREGSTDTQYF; d_gene: TRBD2; abundance: -; v_gene: TRBV7-3; j_gene: TRBJ2-3
CDR3nt: TGTGCCAGCAGCCTCCTAATGACCGGGGAGCTGTTTTTT; CDR3aa: CASSLLMTGELFF; d_gene: -; abundance: -; v_gene: TRBV7-2; j_gene: TRBJ2-2
CDR3nt: TGCAGCGCCAGGGACCCTACAGGGGGCGGCTATGGCTACACCTTC; CDR3aa: CSARDPTGGGYGYTF; d_gene: TRBD1; abundance: -; v_gene: TRBV29-1; j_gene: TRBJ1-2
CDR3nt: TGTGCCACCACGGGGTCAAATACCGGGGAGCTGTTTTTT; CDR3aa: CATTGSNTGELFF; d_gene: -; abundance: -; v_gene: TRBV27; j_gene: TRBJ2-2
CDR3nt: TGCAGCGGGGGATCCACTAGGTACGAGCAGTACTTC; CDR3aa: CSGGSTRYEQYF; d_gene: -; abundance: -; v_gene: TRBV29-1; j_gene: TRBJ2-7
CDR3nt: TGTGCCAGCAGTGCTGGGGGCACAAGAAACACCATATATTTT; CDR3aa: CASSAGGTRNTIYF; d_gene: -; abundance: -; v_gene: TRBV2; j_gene: TRBJ1-3
CDR3nt: TGTGCCAGCAGCCAAGGGGCGGGAGATAATTCACCCCTCCACTTT; CDR3aa: CASSQGAGDNSPLHF; d_gene: -; abundance: once; v_gene: TRBV14; j_gene: TRBJ1-6
CDR3nt: TGTGCCAGCAGCTGGGTAGCGGGAGAGGCCGGGGAGCTGTTTTTT; CDR3aa: CASSWVAGEAGELFF; d_gene: TRBD2; abundance: once; v_gene: TRBV27; j_gene: TRBJ2-2
CDR3nt: TGTGCCAGCAGCTTGCGGACTAGCTCGGTAAAGAACACAGATACGCAGTATTTT; CDR3aa: CASSLRTSSVKNTDTQYF; d_gene: TRBD2; abundance: -; v_gene: TRBV11-2; j_gene: TRBJ2-3
CDR3nt: TGTGCCAGCAGCTCCCGGACTAGCGGGAGGGCAAATGAGCAGTTCTTC; CDR3aa: CASSSRTSGRANEQFF; d_gene: TRBD2; abundance: -; v_gene: TRBV5-4; j_gene: TRBJ2-1
CDR3nt: TGTGCCAGCAGCCCGGGGACTAGCGGGATGACCTACAATGAGCAGTTCTTC; CDR3aa: CASSPGTSGMTYNEQFF; d_gene: TRBD2; abundance: -; v_gene: TRBV5-4; j_gene: TRBJ2-1
CDR3nt: TGTGCCAGCAGCTTAGCTGGGACAGCTGGAAACACCATATATTTT; CDR3aa: CASSLAGTAGNTIYF; d_gene: TRBD1; abundance: -; v_gene: TRBV7-6; j_gene: TRBJ1-3
CDR3nt: TGTGCCAGCAGTGAAGCGGTGGGGCCGAGAAGCAATCAGCCCCAGCATTTT; CDR3aa: CASSEAVGPRSNQPQHF; d_gene: -; abundance: -; v_gene: TRBV6-1; j_gene: TRBJ1-5
CDR3nt: TGTGCCAGCAGCTTAACTTCCGTGACAATGAACACTGAAGCTTTCTTT; CDR3aa: CASSLTSVTMNTEAFF; d_gene: -; abundance: -; v_gene: TRBV7-3; j_gene: TRBJ1-1
CDR3nt: TGCGCCAGCAGCCAGGACGGCCGGGGAGGGTCAAGCACAGATACGCAGTATTTT; CDR3aa: CASSQDGRGGSSTDTQYF; d_gene: TRBD2; abundance: -; v_gene: TRBV4-3; j_gene: TRBJ2-3
CDR3nt: TGCGCCAGCAGCTTGGTCGGTGGGGCTCCGCGGACCCAGTACTTC; CDR3aa: CASSLVGGAPRTQYF; d_gene: -; abundance: -; v_gene: TRBV5-1; j_gene: TRBJ2-5
CDR3nt: TGTGCCAGCAGCTTCGGACTAGCGGGAGGGCTTGGAGATACGCAGTATTTT; CDR3aa: CASSFGLAGGLGDTQYF; d_gene: TRBD2; abundance: -; v_gene: TRBV7-9; j_gene: TRBJ2-3
CDR3nt: TGTGCCAGCAGTTCCCGGCAGGGGGCGAACACTGAAGCTTTCTTT; CDR3aa: CASSSRQGANTEAFF; d_gene: TRBD1; abundance: -; v_gene: TRBV28; j_gene: TRBJ1-1
CDR3nt: TGTGCCAGCAGCATGGGACTAGGTGATTTAGGCGAGCAGTACTTC; CDR3aa: CASSMGLGDLGEQYF; d_gene: TRBD2; abundance: -; v_gene: TRBV7-6; j_gene: TRBJ2-7
CDR3nt: TGTGCCAGCAGCTCCGGGACTAGCGGGATGTACCAAGAGACCCAGTACTTC; CDR3aa: CASSSGTSGMYQETQYF; d_gene: TRBD2; abundance: -; v_gene: TRBV5-4; j_gene: TRBJ2-5
CDR3nt: TGTGCCACCAGCAGAGACCCGCTACGAGGGGGATGGCCAGATACGCAGTATTTT; CDR3aa: CATSRDPLRGGWPDTQYF; d_gene: -; abundance: -; v_gene: TRBV15; j_gene: TRBJ2-3
CDR3nt: TGTGCCAGCACTATAACAGGGCCCTATGGCTACACCTTC; CDR3aa: CASTITGPYGYTF; d_gene: -; abundance: -; v_gene: TRBV6-5; j_gene: TRBJ1-2
CDR3nt: TGTGCCAGTAGTCCGCGACAGGGGATCCTCTACGAGCAGTACTTC; CDR3aa: CASSPRQGILYEQYF; d_gene: TRBD1; abundance: -; v_gene: TRBV19; j_gene: TRBJ2-7
CDR3nt: TGTGCCAGTAGTCCCCCCGGGTTGCGCGGGGGGGAGCAGTTCTTC; CDR3aa: CASSPPGLRGGEQFF; d_gene: TRBD2; abundance: -; v_gene: TRBV19; j_gene: TRBJ2-1
CDR3nt: TGTGCCGCGACGACAGCCATGAACACTGAAGCTTTCTTT; CDR3aa: CAATTAMNTEAFF; d_gene: -; abundance: -; v_gene: TRBV5-8; j_gene: TRBJ1-1
CDR3nt: TGTGCCAGCAGTTTTAAGGACAGCCTCGCGGCAGATACGCAGTATTTT; CDR3aa: CASSFKDSLAADTQYF; d_gene: -; abundance: few; v_gene: TRBV28; j_gene: TRBJ2-3
CDR3nt: TGTGCCAGAAGCTTGAGGAGATGGAACTCCTACAATGAGCAGTTCTTC; CDR3aa: CARSLRRWNSYNEQFF; d_gene: -; abundance: once; v_gene: TRBV5-3; j_gene: TRBJ2-1
CDR3nt: TGCGCCAGCAGCCAAGGGGCGGGGTACGAGCAGTACTTC; CDR3aa: CASSQGAGYEQYF; d_gene: -; abundance: -; v_gene: TRBV4-1; j_gene: TRBJ2-7
CDR3nt: TGTGCCAGCATAGCACATTCAGGCGGGGGAGGGGAGACCCAGTACTTC; CDR3aa: CASIAHSGGGGETQYF; d_gene: TRBD2; abundance: -; v_gene: TRBV28; j_gene: TRBJ2-5
CDR3nt: TGTGCCAGCAGCTACTGGACAGGGGAAAACACTGAAGCTTTCTTT; CDR3aa: CASSYWTGENTEAFF; d_gene: TRBD1; abundance: -; v_gene: TRBV7-9; j_gene: TRBJ1-1
CDR3nt: TGTGCCACCAGTGCCGCGCCTGGGGGAGGCGGCTATGGCTACACCTTC; CDR3aa: CATSAAPGGGGYGYTF; d_gene: -; abundance: once; v_gene: TRBV24-1; j_gene: TRBJ1-2
CDR3nt: TGTGCCAGCAGCTCGACAGGGGCTGGGGCCAACGTCCTGACTTTC; CDR3aa: CASSSTGAGANVLTF; d_gene: TRBD1; abundance: -; v_gene: TRBV7-2; j_gene: TRBJ2-6
CDR3nt: TGTGCCAGCTCACGGGGACAGGGGGCTCTAGCGCGTCTACACAATGAGCAGTTCTTC; CDR3aa: CASSRGQGALARLHNEQFF; d_gene: TRBD1; abundance: -; v_gene: TRBV18; j_gene: TRBJ2-1